Each of the 8 T cell receptor beta chains below was sequenced from the same sample in a study of blood T cell repertoires in COVID-19. This table comes from immunoSEQ multiplex PCR, and its TCRdb copy is limited to in-frame clones, with some not included. The table shows around 100,000 clones, with roughly 79% occurring only once. The sequencing input was peripheral blood. Receptors were obtained from a man between 70 and 80 years old with active or convalescent COVID-19.

The gene calls are TRBV4-1 and TRBJ1-1; D perhaps matches TRBD1 (5 bases). V lost 4 bases and J 5 bases, leaving 11 bases between the germline ends. Germline CDR1 and CDR2: MGHRA and YSYEKL. The CDR3 totals 13 residues. The CDR3 protein is CASSLLRGTEAFF. CDR3 in DNA: TGCGCCAGCAGCCTTTTACGGGGGACTGAAGCTTTCTTT.

The chain is built from TRBV3-1 (or the pseudogene TRBV3-2) and TRBJ2-2; 11 bases are shared with TRBD2. The CDR3 length is 15 residues. CDR1 LGHDT and CDR2 YNNKEL come from the germline V gene (reference sequence). V gave up 7 bases and J gave up 4 bases; unmatched junction bases: 5. The CDR3 nucleotides read TGTGCCAGCACCCGAACTAGCGGGAGCACCGGGGAGCTGTTTTTT. Translating gives CASTRTSGSTGELFF.

The V and J genes are TRBV5-1 and TRBJ2-2; possible D gene TRBD1, 6 bases. V lost 4 bases and J 1 base, leaving 14 bases between the germline ends. Germline V lookup: CDR1 SGHRS, CDR2 YFSETQ. The length of the CDR3 is 16 residues. CDR3 sequence (DNA): TGCGCCAGCAGCCCCCAGGGACACCAGAACACCGGGGAGCTGTTTTTT. Its protein product is CASSPQGHQNTGELFF.

This clone was seen only a few times. V gene TRBV28 combines with J gene TRBJ1-5; TRBD1 is a possible D gene (6 bases). The CDR3 has 15 amino acids. Germline V gives CDR1 MDHEN, CDR2 SYDVKM. The V end was cut by 7 bases, the J end by 6 bases, with 19 bases between. The CDR3 loop is CASTMDSGDGQPQHF. For the CDR3, the DNA is TGTGCCAGCACCATGGACTCAGGGGACGGTCAGCCCCAGCATTTT.

The gene calls are TRBV12-3 or TRBV12-4 and TRBJ2-5; D is possibly TRBD2 (6 bases). This CDR3 is 13 amino acids long. V lost 7 bases and J 5 bases, leaving 14 bases between the germline ends. CDR3 region: CASNKEGGETQYF. CDR3 in DNA: TGTGCCAGCAACAAGGAGGGTGGGGAGACCCAGTACTTC.

This clone was seen once. This rearrangement joins TRBV19 to TRBJ2-3; D perhaps matches TRBD2 (5 bases). Trimming cost V 6 bases and J 2 bases, with 12 bases left between them. The germline V gene has CDR1 LNHDA and CDR2 SQIVND (reference sequence). The CDR3 consists of 14 residues. Here the CDR3 reads CASREGSFTDTQYF. In DNA, the CDR3 is TGTGCCAGTAGGGAAGGGAGCTTCACAGATACGCAGTATTTT.

As DNA, the CDR3 is TGTGCCACCGGCCGGGACAGGGGTTCAGATACGCAGTATTTT. It yields the protein CATGRDRGSDTQYF. The genes are TRBV24-1 and TRBJ2-3; 10 bases agree with TRBD1. V lost 9 bases to trimming and J lost 4 bases; unmatched junction nucleotides: 6. The germline CDR1 and CDR2 sequences are KGHDR and SFDVKD. This CDR3 region has 14 residues.

This chain joins TRBV18 and TRBJ1-1, with D perhaps matching TRBD1 (5 bases). The CDR3 loop spans 13 amino acids. Germline V lookup: CDR1 KGHSH, CDR2 LQKENI. Trimming pared 2 bases from V and 6 bases from J, leaving 10 bases between. The CDR3 reads CASSPSTGSEAFF. In DNA, the CDR3 is TGTGCCAGCTCACCATCAACAGGCTCTGAAGCTTTCTTT.